A single T cell receptor (beta chain) is shown here with its context. The data originate from a study of OX40 agonist ivuxolimab in advanced cancers. Profiled with immunoSEQ multiplex PCR; TCRdb holds only in-frame clones, not every one. The sample contains about 76,000 clones, around 87% of which appear only once. The sequence was collected from an adult with an advanced solid tumor such as melanoma, head and neck, liver or kidney cancer. The input for sequencing was CD4+ or CD8+ T cells sorted from blood, taken in a trial of the OX40 agonist ivuxolimab.

CDR3 nucleotide sequence: TGTGCCAGCAGTCCCTATGATGAGCAGTTCTTC. It is translated as CASSPYDEQFF. The V and J genes are TRBV6-6 and TRBJ2-1; D gene ambiguous. Looked up from germline, CDR1 is MNHNY and CDR2 is SVGAGI (reference sequence). With 5 bases removed from V and 8 bases from J, the gap between germline ends came to 7 bases. This CDR3 has 11 amino acids.